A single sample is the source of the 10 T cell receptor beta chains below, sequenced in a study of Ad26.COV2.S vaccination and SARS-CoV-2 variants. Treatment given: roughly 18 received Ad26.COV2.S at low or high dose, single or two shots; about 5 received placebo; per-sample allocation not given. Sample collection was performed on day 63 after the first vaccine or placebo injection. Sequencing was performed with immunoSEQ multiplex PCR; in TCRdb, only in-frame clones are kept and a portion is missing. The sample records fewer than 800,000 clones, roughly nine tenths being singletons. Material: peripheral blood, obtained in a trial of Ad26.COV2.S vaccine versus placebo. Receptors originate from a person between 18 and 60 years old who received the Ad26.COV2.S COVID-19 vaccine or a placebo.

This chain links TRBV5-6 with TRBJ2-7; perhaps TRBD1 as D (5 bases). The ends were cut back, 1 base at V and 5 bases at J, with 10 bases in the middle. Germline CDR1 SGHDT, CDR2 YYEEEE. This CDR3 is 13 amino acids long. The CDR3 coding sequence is TGTGCCAGCAGCTTGAAGGGGCTCAACGAGCAGTACTTC. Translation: CASSLKGLNEQYF.

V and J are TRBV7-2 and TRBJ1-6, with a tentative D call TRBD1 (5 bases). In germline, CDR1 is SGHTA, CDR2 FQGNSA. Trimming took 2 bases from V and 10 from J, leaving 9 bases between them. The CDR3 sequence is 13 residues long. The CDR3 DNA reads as TGTGCCAGCAGCTTAACAGGCGACTCACCCCTCCACTTT. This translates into CASSLTGDSPLHF. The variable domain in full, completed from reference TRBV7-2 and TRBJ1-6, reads GAGVSQSPSNKVTEKGKDVELRCDPISGHTALYWYRQSLGQGLEFLIYFQGNSAPDKSGLPSDRFSAERTGGSVSTLTIQRTQQEDSAVYLCASSLTGDSPLHFGNGTRLTVT.

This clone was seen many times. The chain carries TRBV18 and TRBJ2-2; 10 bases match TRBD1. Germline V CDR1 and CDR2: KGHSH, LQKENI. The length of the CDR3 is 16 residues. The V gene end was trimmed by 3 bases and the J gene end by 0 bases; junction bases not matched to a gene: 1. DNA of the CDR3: TGTGCCAGCTCACCCGGGACAGGGGCGAACACCGGGGAGCTGTTTTTT. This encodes CASSPGTGANTGELFF.

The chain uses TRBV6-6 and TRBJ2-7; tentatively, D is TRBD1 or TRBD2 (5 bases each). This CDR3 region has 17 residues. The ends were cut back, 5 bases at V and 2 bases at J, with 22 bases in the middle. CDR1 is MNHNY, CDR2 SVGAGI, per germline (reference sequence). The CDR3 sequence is CASSLRGDSPSPYEQYF. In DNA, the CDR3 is TGTGCCAGCAGTCTTCGGGGAGACAGCCCCAGCCCCTACGAGCAGTACTTC.

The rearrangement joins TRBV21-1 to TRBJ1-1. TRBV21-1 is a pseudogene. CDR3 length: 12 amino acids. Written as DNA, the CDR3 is TGTGCCAGCAGCATCACCGACACTGAAGCTTTCTTT. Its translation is CASSITDTEAFF.

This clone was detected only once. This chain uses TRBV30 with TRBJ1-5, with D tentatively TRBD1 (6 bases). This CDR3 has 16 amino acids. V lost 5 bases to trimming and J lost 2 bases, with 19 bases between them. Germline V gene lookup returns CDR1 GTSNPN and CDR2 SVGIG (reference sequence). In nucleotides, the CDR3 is TGTGCCTGGGAGGCGGGGGCGAGGGTCGGCAATCAGCCCCAGCATTTT. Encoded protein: CAWEAGARVGNQPQHF. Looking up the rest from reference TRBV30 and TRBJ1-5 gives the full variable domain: SQTIHQWPATLVQPVGSPLSLECTVEGTSNPNLYWYRQAAGRGLQLLFYSVGIGQISSEVPQNLSASRPQDRQFILSSKKLLLSDSGFYLCAWEAGARVGNQPQHFGDGTRLSIL.

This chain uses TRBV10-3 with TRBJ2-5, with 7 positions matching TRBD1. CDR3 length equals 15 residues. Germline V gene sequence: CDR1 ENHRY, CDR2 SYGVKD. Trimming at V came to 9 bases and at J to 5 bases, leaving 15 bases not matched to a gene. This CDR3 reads CAIRDDRAIEETQYF. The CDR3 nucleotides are TGTGCCATTCGCGATGACAGGGCGATAGAGGAGACCCAGTACTTC.

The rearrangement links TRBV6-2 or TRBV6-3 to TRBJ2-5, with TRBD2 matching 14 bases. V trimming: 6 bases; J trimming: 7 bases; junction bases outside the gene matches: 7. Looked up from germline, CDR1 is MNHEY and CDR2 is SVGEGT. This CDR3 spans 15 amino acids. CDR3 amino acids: CASSRLAGGPGTQYF. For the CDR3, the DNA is TGTGCCAGCAGCCGACTAGCGGGGGGGCCGGGGACCCAGTACTTC.

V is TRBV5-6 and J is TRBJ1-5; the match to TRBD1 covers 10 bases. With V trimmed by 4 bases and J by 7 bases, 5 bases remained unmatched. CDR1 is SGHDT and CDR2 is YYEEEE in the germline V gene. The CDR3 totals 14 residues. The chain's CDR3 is CASSRTGGYQPQHF. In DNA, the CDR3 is TGTGCCAGCAGCCGGACAGGGGGATACCAGCCCCAGCATTTT.

CDR3 residues: CASSAQGANTEAFF. DNA for the CDR3: TGTGCCAGCAGCGCGCAGGGAGCTAACACTGAAGCTTTCTTT. The chain recombines TRBV11-2 with TRBJ1-1, with D possibly TRBD1 on 5 matching bases. The CDR3 has 14 amino acids. V lost 5 bases to trimming and J lost 2 bases, with 12 bases between them. Germline lookup yields CDR1 SGHAT and CDR2 FQNNGV.